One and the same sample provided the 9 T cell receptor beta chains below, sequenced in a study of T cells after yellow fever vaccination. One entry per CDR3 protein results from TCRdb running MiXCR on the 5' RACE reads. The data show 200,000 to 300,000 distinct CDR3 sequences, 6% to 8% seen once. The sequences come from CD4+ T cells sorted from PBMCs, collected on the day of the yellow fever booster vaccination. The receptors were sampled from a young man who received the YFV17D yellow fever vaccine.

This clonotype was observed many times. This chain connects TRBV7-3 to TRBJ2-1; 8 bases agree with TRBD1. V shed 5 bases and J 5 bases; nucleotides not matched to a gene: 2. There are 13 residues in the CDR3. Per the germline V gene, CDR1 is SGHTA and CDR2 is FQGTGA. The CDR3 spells CASSMDRDNEQFF. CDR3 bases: TGTGCCAGCAGCATGGACAGGGACAATGAGCAGTTCTTC.

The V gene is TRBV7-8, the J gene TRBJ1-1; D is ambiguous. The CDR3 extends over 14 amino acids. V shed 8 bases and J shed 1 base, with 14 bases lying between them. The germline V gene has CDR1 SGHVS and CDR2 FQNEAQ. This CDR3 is CASHERGRNTEAFF. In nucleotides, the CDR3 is TGTGCCAGCCATGAGCGGGGAAGGAACACTGAAGCTTTCTTT. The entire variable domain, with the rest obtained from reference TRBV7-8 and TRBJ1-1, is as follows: GAGVSQSPRYKVAKRGQDVALRCDPISGHVSLFWYQQALGQGPEFLTYFQNEAQLDKSGLPSDRFFAERPEGSVSTLKIQRTQQEDSAVYLCASHERGRNTEAFFGQGTRLTVV.

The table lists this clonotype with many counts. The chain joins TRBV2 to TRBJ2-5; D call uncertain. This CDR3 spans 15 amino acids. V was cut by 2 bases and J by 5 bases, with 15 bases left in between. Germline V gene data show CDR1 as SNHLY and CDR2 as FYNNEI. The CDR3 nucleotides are TGTGCCAGCAGTGAAATGGTCAGTTCGCGGGAGACCCAGTACTTC. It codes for CASSEMVSSRETQYF.

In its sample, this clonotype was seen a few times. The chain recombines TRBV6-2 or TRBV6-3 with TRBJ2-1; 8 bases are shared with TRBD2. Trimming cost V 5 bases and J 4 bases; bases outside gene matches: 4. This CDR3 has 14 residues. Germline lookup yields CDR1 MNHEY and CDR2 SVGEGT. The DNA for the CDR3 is TGTGCCAGCAGTGTGGGCGGGGGGTACAATGAGCAGTTCTTC. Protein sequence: CASSVGGGYNEQFF.

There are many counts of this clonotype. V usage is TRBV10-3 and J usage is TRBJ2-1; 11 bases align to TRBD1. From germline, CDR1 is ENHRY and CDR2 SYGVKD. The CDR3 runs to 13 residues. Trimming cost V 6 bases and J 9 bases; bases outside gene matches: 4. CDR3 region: CAISPGQGVEQFF. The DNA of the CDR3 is TGTGCCATCAGCCCGGGACAGGGGGTTGAGCAGTTCTTC.

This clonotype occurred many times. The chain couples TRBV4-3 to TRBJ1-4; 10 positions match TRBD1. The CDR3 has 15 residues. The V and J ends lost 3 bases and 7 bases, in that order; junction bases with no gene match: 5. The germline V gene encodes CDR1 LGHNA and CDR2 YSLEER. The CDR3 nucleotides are TGCGCCAGCAGCCAGGCGGGACAGGGGAGTGAAAAACTGTTTTTT. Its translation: CASSQAGQGSEKLFF.

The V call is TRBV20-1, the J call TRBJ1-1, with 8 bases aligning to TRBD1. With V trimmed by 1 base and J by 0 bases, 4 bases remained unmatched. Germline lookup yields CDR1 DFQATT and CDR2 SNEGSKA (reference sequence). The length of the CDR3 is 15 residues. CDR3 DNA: TGCAGTGCTAGAGGGACAGGGAGCATGAACACTGAAGCTTTCTTT. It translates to CSARGTGSMNTEAFF.

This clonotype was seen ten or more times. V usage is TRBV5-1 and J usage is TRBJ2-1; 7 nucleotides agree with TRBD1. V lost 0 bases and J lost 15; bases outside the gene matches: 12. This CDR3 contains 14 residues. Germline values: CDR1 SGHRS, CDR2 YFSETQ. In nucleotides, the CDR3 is TGCGCCAGCAGCTTGGAAGAGGGGGCTTTGAAGGCGTTCTTC. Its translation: CASSLEEGALKAFF.

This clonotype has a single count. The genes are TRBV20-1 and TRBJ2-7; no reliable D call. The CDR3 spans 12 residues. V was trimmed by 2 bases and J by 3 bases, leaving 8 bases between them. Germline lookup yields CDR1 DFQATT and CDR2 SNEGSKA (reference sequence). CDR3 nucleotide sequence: TGCAGTGCTAGACGCAGGAACTACGAGCAGTACTTC. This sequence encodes CSARRRNYEQYF.